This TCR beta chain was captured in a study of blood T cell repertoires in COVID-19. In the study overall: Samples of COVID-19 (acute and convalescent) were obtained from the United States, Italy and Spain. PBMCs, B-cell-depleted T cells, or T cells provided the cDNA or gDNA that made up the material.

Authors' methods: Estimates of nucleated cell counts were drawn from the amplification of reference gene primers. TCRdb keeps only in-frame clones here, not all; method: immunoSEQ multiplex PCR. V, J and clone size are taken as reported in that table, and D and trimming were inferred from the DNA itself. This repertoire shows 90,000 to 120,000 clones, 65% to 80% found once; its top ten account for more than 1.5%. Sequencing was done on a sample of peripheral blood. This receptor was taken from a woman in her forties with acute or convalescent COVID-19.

The CDR3 reads CASSFGSVAGDTQYF. Written as DNA, the CDR3 is TGTGCCAGCAGCTTCGGATCTGTGGCAGGAGATACGCAGTATTTT. The rearrangement links TRBV7-2 to TRBJ2-3; D remains ambiguous. The germline CDR1 and CDR2 sequences are SGHTA and FQGNSA. This CDR3 is 15 amino acids long. V was clipped by 3 bases and J by 5 bases, with 15 bases between them.